There are a few counts of the clone carrying this TCR beta chain. The data derive from a study of regulatory T cells in long-lasting Graves disease. Through Arm-PCR of CDR3 regions and iRepertoire HTBI primers, TCR beta libraries were built. From the multiplex PCR reads, TCRdb called clonotypes with MiXCR, one entry per CDR3 protein. In the table there are about 310,000 distinct CDR3 sequences, 18% of which are singletons. There are 15 residues in the CDR3. Germline-derived CDR1 and CDR2 are SNHLY and FYNNEI. V shed 1 base, J shed 6 bases, and the junction held 2 bases outside the gene matches. Time point given: newly diagnosed GD, antithyroid drugs for less than 3 months. RNA extracted from PBMCs served as the sequencing template.

The sequence derives from a female donor with Graves disease. V usage is TRBV2 and J usage is TRBJ2-2; 10 nucleotides line up with TRBD2. The input for sequencing was peripheral blood mononuclear cells (PBMCs), taken at new diagnosis, from a patient treated with antithyroid drugs. The CDR3 region has the DNA TGTGCCAGCAGTGAAGGTAGCGGGAGGTCCGGGGAGCTGTTTTTT. Translation gives CASSEGSGRSGELFF.